These T cell receptor beta chains were read from a single sample in a study of cytomegalovirus exposure and HLA in healthy donors. Assay: immunoSEQ multiplex PCR; the TCRdb copy retains only in-frame clones and omits some. Among 120,000 or so clones listed, approximately 75% were seen once. What was sequenced was PBMCs. These receptors all stem from a woman between 50 and 59 years old in good health and CMV-seronegative. The CDR3 runs from the conserved cysteine through the conserved F or W.

j_call,v_call,cdr3_aa
TRBJ2-5,TRBV11-3,CASSLVGETGTQYF
TRBJ2-5,TRBV27,CASSLRLPGLAPREGQYF
TRBJ2-5,TRBV7-8,CASIETSGQETQYF
TRBJ2-3,TRBV28,CASSLDIVTDTQYF
TRBJ2-5,TRBV5-1,CASTGGNGGETQYF
TRBJ2-5,TRBV11-1,CASSYWTSGGETQYF
TRBJ1-3,TRBV19,CASSIGVSGNTIYF
TRBJ2-7,TRBV28,CASSFRTSGRARDEQYF
TRBJ1-1,TRBV28,CASSFQDSNTEAFF
TRBJ1-2,TRBV28,CASSLGQGLLGAGYTF
TRBJ1-4,TRBV6-6,CASSWQGTLNEKLFF
TRBJ1-2,TRBV5-6,CASSLAAVAGTF
TRBJ2-7,TRBV27,CASTSDSYEQYF
TRBJ1-1,TRBV5-1,CASSLSGATTEAFF
TRBJ1-1,TRBV30,CAWSIWGATPISVNTEAFF
TRBJ2-7,TRBV9,CASSVRDRGYEQYF
TRBJ1-5,TRBV27,CASSFTFLGNQPQHF
TRBJ2-1,TRBV30,CAWTWGGGSSYNEQFF
TRBJ1-1,TRBV9,CASSGRTAPNTEAFF
TRBJ2-7,TRBV11-1,CASRQPSGSSYEQYF
TRBJ1-5,TRBV19,CASSLNSQGLVNQPQHF
TRBJ2-1,TRBV4-3,CASSPLRGGEQFF
TRBJ2-3,TRBV9,CASSWSSSGSTDTQYF
TRBJ2-1,TRBV28,CASSADNEQFF
TRBJ1-5,TRBV19,CASSIGPHQPQHF
TRBJ2-3,TRBV28,CASSPALVIGSGRAGASDTQYF
TRBJ2-1,TRBV14,CASSTPRDFNEQLF
TRBJ2-1,TRBV28,CASRSGEAYNEQFF
TRBJ1-3,TRBV7-9,CSSSPMRTPSGNTIYF
TRBJ2-3,TRBV7-6,CASSSRGGAGTQYF
TRBJ2-1,TRBV5-6,CASTLGTEQFF
TRBJ2-3,TRBV4-1,CASSRGQGVGTDTQYF
TRBJ2-3,TRBV28,CASSWLASYTDTQYF
TRBJ1-4,TRBV6-5,CASSYLGQPNEKLFF
TRBJ2-7,TRBV28,CASRLAGHYEQYF
TRBJ1-1,TRBV28,CASSLSSNTEAFF
TRBJ2-5,TRBV4-2,CASSQEGAQGWETQYF
TRBJ2-2,TRBV19,CASSMFGGSTGELFF
TRBJ1-5,TRBV9,CASSPGGGTINQPQHF
-,TRBV27,CASSPGQGYEQYF
TRBJ1-2,TRBV27,CASRSTGEAGYTF
TRBJ2-7,TRBV7-9,CASSLSGYEQYF
TRBJ2-1,TRBV29-1,CSVGGQGRNEQFF
TRBJ2-7,TRBV4-1,CASNQDIAGSQYEQYF
TRBJ2-3,TRBV19,CASKLAGVFGTDTQYF
TRBJ2-3,TRBV7-9,CASSTQGPDTQYF
TRBJ1-4,TRBV7-9,CASSHDRVDEKLFF
TRBJ1-1,TRBV4-3,CASSQERDRGAFF
TRBJ1-3,TRBV7-3,CASSLTGGRSGNTIYF
TRBJ1-1,TRBV19,CASSTGTGKNTEAFF
TRBJ1-1,TRBV5-4,CASSGGTGYTEAFF
TRBJ1-1,TRBV11-2,CASSLELDTEAFF
TRBJ2-1,TRBV19,CASSITAALVNEQFF
TRBJ2-1,TRBV4-3,CASSQGGGLSYNEQFF
TRBJ2-7,TRBV6-6,CASSYSGSDYEQYF